This record concerns one T cell receptor (beta chain) sequence. This entry is derived from a study of blood T cell repertoires in COVID-19. Profiling relied on immunoSEQ multiplex PCR, and the TCRdb table lists in-frame clones only, not all of them. The sample carries more than 120,000 clones, approximately 89% recorded once. CDR1 is LNHDA, CDR2 SQIVND, per germline (reference sequence). The length of the CDR3 is 15 residues. This clonotype was sampled from a human donor in a cohort sampled during active COVID-19. The specimen sequenced was peripheral blood. The V gene is TRBV19, the J gene TRBJ1-3, with D unresolved. CDR3 in DNA: TGTGCGTCTAGAGAAGGATCGAGTTCTGGAAACACCATATATTTT. Translated: CASREGSSSGNTIYF.